The 2 T cell receptor beta chains presented below share a single source sample, sequenced in a study of T-cell reconstitution after alpha-beta-depleted transplantation in children. This sample's TCRbeta library carried unique molecular identifier barcodes. TCRdb reprocessed the PCR reads via MiXCR and lists one record per CDR3 protein. The data hold 350,000 to 450,000 distinct CDR3 sequences, with about an eighth observed a single time. The input for sequencing was PBMCs, taken from the stem cell graft. The receptors derive from a human donor who donated a stem cell graft to a child with Fanconi anemia.

The table lists this clonotype with a few counts. The rearrangement joins TRBV5-1 to TRBJ2-3, with a tentative D call TRBD2 (6 bases). The CDR3 has 15 residues. Germline values: CDR1 SGHRS, CDR2 YFSETQ. V was trimmed by 2 bases and J by 1 base, leaving 11 bases between them. In DNA, the CDR3 is TGCGCCAGCAGCTTCTACGGGGGTGGCACAGATACGCAGTATTTT. It specifies CASSFYGGGTDTQYF.

The table lists this clonotype with many counts. The chain recombines TRBV5-1 with TRBJ2-7; a possible D gene is TRBD1 (5 bases). Germline CDR1 reads SGHRS; CDR2 reads YFSETQ. This CDR3 has 13 residues. Between the trimmed V and J ends, which lost 0 bases and 1 base, there was a span of 5 bases. CDR3 residues: CASSLEGSYEQYF. The DNA of the CDR3 is TGCGCCAGCAGCTTGGAGGGGTCCTACGAGCAGTACTTC.